This T cell receptor beta chain was identified in a study of control samples from healthy donors and cancer patients. The V end lost 5 bases, the J end lost 7 bases, and 11 bases lay between the germline ends. The length of the CDR3 is 13 residues. Clones were sequenced by immunoSEQ multiplex PCR, and TCRdb holds only the in-frame ones, with some missing. The sample records approximately 100,000 clones, just over 90% being singletons. The rearrangement links TRBV12-3 or TRBV12-4 to TRBJ2-2; the D gene is possibly TRBD2 (6 bases). The material sequenced was blood. The source is a woman aged 18-30 years in good health. The CDR3 loop reads CASSPRTIGELFF. The CDR3 coding sequence is TGTGCCAGCAGTCCCCGGACTATCGGGGAGCTGTTTTTT.